A selection of T cell receptor beta chains follows, all from one sample in a study of blood T cells in healthy people across ages. One entry per CDR3 protein, called by TCRdb with MiXCR from the 5' RACE reads. Of around 780,000 distinct CDR3 sequences listed, roughly 25% are singletons. The sample was also linked to a second study, of T cells of mothers and their children.

Specimen: blood. These receptors all stem from a boy aged 10-17 years in good health. Both conserved end residues are part of each CDR3. Fields, in order: D gene, clone size, V gene, J gene, CDR3 protein, CDR3 DNA. The D gene is left open where the match is weak. Clone size is shown for a subset of rows, as once, few, many or a class of expanded clone.

>TRBD2|few|TRBV7-3|TRBJ2-3
CASSFGRGGKNTQYF
TGTGCCAGCAGCTTTGGACGGGGGGGCAAAAATACGCAGTATTTT
>.|.|TRBV7-8|TRBJ1-2
CASSKAKGGYTF
TGTGCCAGCAGCAAAGCGAAGGGTGGCTACACCTTC
>.|.|TRBV28|TRBJ2-7
CASTAGGSSYEQYF
TGTGCCAGCACCGCCGGGGGTAGCTCTTACGAGCAGTACTTC
>TRBD1|.|TRBV7-2|TRBJ2-3
CASSSFSSRGSHTQYF
TGTGCCAGCAGCTCCTTTTCTAGCAGGGGGTCACATACGCAGTATTTT
>.|few|TRBV29-1|TRBJ2-1
CSVAARIFTEQFF
TGCAGCGTTGCTGCGCGGATCTTCACTGAGCAGTTCTTC
>TRBD2|.|TRBV12-3/TRBV12-4|TRBJ2-5
CASSKTSGGVGGETQYF
TGTGCCAGCAGCAAGACTAGCGGGGGGGTAGGCGGGGAGACCCAGTACTTC
>.|few|TRBV7-9|TRBJ1-2
CASSTWDTANYGYTF
TGTGCCAGCAGCACTTGGGACACCGCGAACTATGGCTACACCTTC
>.|few|TRBV7-2|TRBJ1-2
CASSPWTGGYGYTF
TGTGCCAGCAGCCCCTGGACCGGGGGATATGGCTACACCTTC
>TRBD1|many|TRBV11-3|TRBJ2-7
CASSKDRGYEQYF
TGTGCCAGCAGCAAGGACAGGGGGTACGAGCAGTACTTC
>.|few|TRBV12-3/TRBV12-4|TRBJ1-6
CASSLISDSPLHF
TGTGCCAGCAGTTTAATCAGTGATTCACCCCTCCACTTT
>.|.|TRBV7-9|TRBJ2-5
CASSLPPTETQYF
TGTGCCAGCAGCTTACCCCCGACGGAGACCCAGTACTTC
>TRBD1|.|TRBV25-1|TRBJ2-1
CASSERPQGGSYNEQFF
TGTGCCAGCAGTGAAAGGCCACAGGGGGGATCCTACAATGAGCAGTTCTTC
>.|.|TRBV11-2|TRBJ2-1
CASSLMSSYNEQFF
TGTGCCAGCAGCTTAATGAGCTCCTACAATGAGCAGTTCTTC
>.|few|TRBV29-1|TRBJ2-5
CSVRRGETQYF
TGCAGCGTCCGGCGTGGGGAGACCCAGTACTTC
>TRBD2|few|TRBV10-3|TRBJ2-7
CAISGRAGGSYEQYF
TGTGCCATCAGTGGAAGAGCGGGGGGGTCTTACGAGCAGTACTTC
>.|many|TRBV5-1|TRBJ2-5
CASETGRSQETQYF
TGCGCCAGCGAAACCGGACGTTCCCAAGAGACCCAGTACTTC
>TRBD2|.|TRBV28|TRBJ2-6
CASSLRLAGGSPGANVLTF
TGTGCCAGCAGTTTAAGACTAGCGGGGGGGTCGCCTGGGGCCAACGTCCTGACTTTC
>.|few|TRBV20-1|TRBJ1-1
CSHPLKRENTEAFF
TGCAGTCACCCACTCAAAAGGGAGAACACTGAAGCTTTCTTT
>.|few|TRBV20-1|TRBJ1-1
CSAGTVAGVEAFF
TGCAGTGCTGGGACCGTTGCTGGCGTGGAAGCTTTCTTT
>TRBD2|few|TRBV12-3/TRBV12-4|TRBJ2-1
CASSFPTGGNRNEQFF
TGTGCCAGCAGTTTCCCCACCGGGGGGAACCGCAATGAGCAGTTCTTC
>TRBD2|.|TRBV5-1|TRBJ2-7
CAGSLGLAGGTYEQYF
TGCGCCGGCAGCTTGGGACTAGCGGGGGGGACCTACGAGCAGTACTTC
>.|.|TRBV2|TRBJ1-5
CASSDRGSNQPQHF
TGTGCCAGCAGTGATAGAGGGAGCAATCAGCCCCAGCATTTT
>.|.|TRBV5-1|TRBJ1-3
CASSFGTPGNTIYF
TGCGCCAGCAGCTTTGGGACGCCTGGAAACACCATATATTTT
>.|.|TRBV20-1|TRBJ1-4
CSATHSTNEKLFF
TGCAGTGCTACTCATTCAACTAATGAAAAACTGTTTTTT
>.|.|TRBV10-3|TRBJ2-2
CAISPRNTGELFF
TGTGCCATCAGTCCACGGAACACCGGGGAGCTGTTTTTT
>.|.|TRBV6-6|TRBJ2-3
CASPHPGLQVDTQYF
TGTGCCAGCCCCCACCCCGGACTTCAGGTAGATACGCAGTATTTT
>.|few|TRBV12-3/TRBV12-4|TRBJ2-5
CASSITRDAQETQYF
TGTGCCAGCAGCATAACCCGGGACGCACAAGAGACCCAGTACTTC
>.|few|TRBV28|TRBJ1-1
CASSLLSDSNTEAFF
TGTGCCAGCAGCCTTCTCAGTGACAGCAACACTGAAGCTTTCTTT
>.|.|TRBV20-1|TRBJ2-3
CSATPRGAVDTQYF
TGCAGTGCCACCCCCCGGGGGGCCGTAGATACGCAGTATTTT
>.|.|TRBV6-1|TRBJ2-1
CASNGQPPLYSYNEQFF
TGTGCCAGCAATGGACAGCCCCCCCTCTACTCCTACAATGAGCAGTTCTTC
>.|.|TRBV20-1|TRBJ2-1
CSAVKPGHDEQFF
TGCAGTGCTGTCAAGCCGGGACACGATGAGCAGTTCTTC
>.|many|TRBV4-1|TRBJ1-2
CASSQPRQNGYTF
TGCGCCAGCAGCCAACCCAGGCAGAATGGCTACACCTTC
>.|few|TRBV27|TRBJ2-1
CASSLVGFSSYNEQFF
TGTGCCAGCAGTTTAGTAGGGTTCAGCTCCTACAATGAGCAGTTCTTC
>TRBD1|.|TRBV7-8|TRBJ2-5
CASSPSQGATQETQYF
TGTGCCAGCAGCCCCTCACAGGGGGCTACCCAAGAGACCCAGTACTTC
>TRBD2|.|TRBV4-2|TRBJ2-4
CASSQAVTSGNIQYF
TGTGCCAGCAGCCAAGCGGTTACTAGCGGAAACATTCAGTACTTC
>TRBD2|few|TRBV14|TRBJ2-1
CASSPRKYSGGLHEQFF
TGTGCCAGCAGCCCGCGCAAATATAGCGGGGGTCTCCATGAGCAGTTCTTC
>.|few|TRBV3-1|TRBJ2-2
CASRGDTYTGELFF
TGTGCCAGCAGAGGGGACACATACACCGGGGAGCTGTTTTTT
>.|.|TRBV20-1|TRBJ2-1
CSARPFGTYNEQFF
TGCAGTGCTAGACCTTTCGGTACTTACAATGAGCAGTTCTTC
>.|few|TRBV2|TRBJ2-1
CASFLLSYNEQFF
TGTGCCAGCTTTCTACTCTCCTACAATGAGCAGTTCTTC
>.|few|TRBV12-3/TRBV12-4|TRBJ2-2
CASSLFGTLLDGELFF
TGTGCCAGCAGTTTATTTGGGACACTCCTAGACGGGGAGCTGTTTTTT
>.|few|TRBV20-1|TRBJ2-1
CSAELYEQFF
TGCAGTGCTGAGCTGTATGAGCAGTTCTTC
>.|few|TRBV24-1|TRBJ2-7
CATSDSRGEQYF
TGTGCCACCAGTGATTCCAGGGGCGAGCAGTACTTC
>TRBD2|.|TRBV3-1|TRBJ2-7
CASSRPRGGTYEQYF
TGTGCCAGCAGCCGCCCGCGGGGGGGAACCTACGAGCAGTACTTC
>.|.|TRBV6-5|TRBJ1-1
CASSYFRRTEAFF
TGTGCCAGCAGTTACTTTAGGAGGACTGAAGCTTTCTTT
>.|.|TRBV24-1|TRBJ2-2
CAAMWATNTGELFF
TGTGCAGCCATGTGGGCCACGAACACCGGGGAGCTGTTTTTT
>TRBD1|many|TRBV7-9|TRBJ1-4
CASSSPGQGNEKLFF
TGTGCCAGCAGCTCTCCGGGACAGGGCAATGAAAAACTGTTTTTT
>.|.|TRBV4-2|TRBJ1-1
CASSQDNGSPEAFF
TGTGCCAGCAGCCAAGATAACGGGTCCCCTGAAGCTTTCTTT
>.|few|TRBV29-1|TRBJ2-1
CSVAGQGKVFF
TGCAGCGTTGCCGGGCAGGGGAAGGTGTTCTTC
>TRBD2|.|TRBV6-4|TRBJ2-5
CASSVGVVRGEQETQYF
TGTGCCAGCAGCGTCGGGGTTGTGCGGGGGGAACAAGAGACCCAGTACTTC
>.|few|TRBV5-6|TRBJ2-1
CASSGQNANEQFF
TGTGCCAGCAGCGGACAGAACGCCAATGAGCAGTTCTTC
>.|few|TRBV7-2|TRBJ1-1
CASSLILGGEAFF
TGTGCCAGCAGCTTAATTTTAGGCGGTGAAGCTTTCTTT
>.|few|TRBV6-2/TRBV6-3|TRBJ2-4
CASSYSGTPRGIQYF
TGTGCCAGCAGTTATTCGGGGACTCCTAGGGGCATTCAGTACTTC
>TRBD1|few|TRBV20-1|TRBJ2-5
CSAQLGGTGRKTQYF
TGCAGTGCACAATTGGGTGGGACAGGGAGGAAGACCCAGTACTTC
>.|.|TRBV4-2|TRBJ2-5
CASSQDRIGTLGTQYF
TGTGCCAGCAGCCAAGATCGGATCGGGACTCTAGGGACCCAGTACTTC
>TRBD1|many|TRBV12-3/TRBV12-4|TRBJ1-2
CASSPRTGAYGYTF
TGTGCCAGCAGTCCTCGGACAGGGGCCTATGGCTACACCTTC